This T cell receptor beta chain was documented in a study of T cell responses to AZD1222 COVID-19 vaccine. Using immunoSEQ multiplex PCR, the repertoire was profiled, and TCRdb retains in-frame clones only, with some absent. The sample shows over 110,000 clones, under 90% of them seen only once. CDR1 is MNHEY and CDR2 is SMNVEV in the germline V gene (reference sequence). The CDR3 is 16 amino acids. Trimming took 6 bases from V and 5 from J; bases not matched to a gene: 14. The source material was peripheral blood, sampled 28 days after the second AZD1222 dose. V and J are TRBV27 and TRBJ1-2; 8 positions agree with TRBD1. This TCR was sampled from an adult who received the AZD1222 COVID-19 vaccine. CDR3: CASRGGQGSYSYGYTF. The CDR3 coding sequence is TGTGCCAGCAGAGGAGGACAGGGCTCGTATAGTTATGGCTACACCTTC.